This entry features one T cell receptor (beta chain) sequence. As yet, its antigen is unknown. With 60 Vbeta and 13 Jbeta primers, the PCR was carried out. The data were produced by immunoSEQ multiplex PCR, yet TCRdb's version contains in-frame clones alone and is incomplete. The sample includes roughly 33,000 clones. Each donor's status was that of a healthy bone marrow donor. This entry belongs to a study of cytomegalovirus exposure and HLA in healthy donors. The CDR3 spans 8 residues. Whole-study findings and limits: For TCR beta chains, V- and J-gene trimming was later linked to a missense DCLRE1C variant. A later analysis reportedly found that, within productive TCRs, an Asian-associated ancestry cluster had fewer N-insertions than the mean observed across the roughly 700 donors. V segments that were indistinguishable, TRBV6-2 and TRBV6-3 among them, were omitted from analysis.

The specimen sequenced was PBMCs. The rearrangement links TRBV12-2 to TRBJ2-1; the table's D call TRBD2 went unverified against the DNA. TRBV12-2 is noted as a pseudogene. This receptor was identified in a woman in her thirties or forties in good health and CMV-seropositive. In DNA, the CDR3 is TGTGGAGCGATTGAGCAGTTCTTC. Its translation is CGAIEQFF.